This T cell receptor (beta chain) is drawn from a study of CD4 T cell repertoires in COVID-19. These memory T cells were uncultured and sequenced directly after ex vivo isolation. The protocol was immunoSEQ multiplex PCR, while the TCRdb copy is restricted to in-frame clones and leaves out a portion. The sample shows about 75,000 clones, 83% of them seen only once. The clonotype was recovered from a human donor who had COVID-19. The specimen comprised CD4+ T cells from peripheral blood, sampled after recovery from COVID-19.

This CDR3 is CASSVQGLYEQYF. The CDR3 coding sequence is TGTGCCAGCAGTGTACAGGGACTGTACGAGCAGTACTTC. The rearrangement joins TRBV25-1 to TRBJ2-7, with D perhaps assigned TRBD1 or TRBD2 (6 bases each). CDR1 MGHDK and CDR2 SYGVNS come from the germline V gene. V was cut by 4 bases and J by 4 bases, with 11 bases left in between. The CDR3 runs to 13 residues.